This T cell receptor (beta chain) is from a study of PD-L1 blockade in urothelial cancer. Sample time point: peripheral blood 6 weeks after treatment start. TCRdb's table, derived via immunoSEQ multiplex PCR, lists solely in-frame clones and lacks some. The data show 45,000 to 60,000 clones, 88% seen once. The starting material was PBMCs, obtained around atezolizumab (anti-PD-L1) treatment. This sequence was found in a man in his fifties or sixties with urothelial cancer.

CDR3: CASSLVNGERALEAFF. The CDR3 coding sequence is TGTGCCAGCAGCTTAGTCAACGGGGAACGGGCTCTTGAGGCTTTCTTT. The V gene is TRBV7-6, the J gene TRBJ1-1; D unclear. Trimming stripped 1 base from V and 11 bases from J, with 23 bases between. This CDR3 contains 16 residues. Germline V gene lookup returns CDR1 SGHVS and CDR2 FNYEAQ.